This entry lists 12 T cell receptor beta chains sequenced from one sample in a study of T cells after yellow fever vaccination (dated by TCRdb to about 2019). Taken with the paper, the label for treatment or condition translates to: live attenuated yellow fever vaccine strain. Receptors were amplified or captured by 5' RACE. The instrument given in TCRdb is Illumina NovaSeq 6000. TCRdb's own reprocessing of the public reads used fastp at Q25 and MiXCR and kept productive beta chains. Rows merge per CDR3 protein into single entries with the most common DNA and genes. This sample holds about 340,000 distinct CDR3 sequences; around an eighth were observed only once. The leading ten clones occupy more than 3% of the sample. The starting material was CD4+ T cells sorted from PBMCs, obtained 15 days after the yellow fever booster vaccination. The receptors come from a man between 18 and 35 years old who received the YFV17D yellow fever vaccine.

The genes are TRBV3-1 and TRBJ2-3; D gene unclear. The length of the CDR3 is 13 residues. The germline V gene encodes CDR1 LGHDT and CDR2 YNNKEL (reference sequence). V was clipped by 2 bases and J by 3 bases, with 6 bases between them. The DNA of the CDR3 is TGTGCCAGCAGCCAATTTTTGACAGATACGCAGTATTTT. Its translation is CASSQFLTDTQYF.

The chain is built from TRBV5-5 and TRBJ1-5; D possibly corresponds to TRBD1 (5 bases). The germline V gene has CDR1 SGHKS and CDR2 YYEKEE (reference sequence). V was trimmed by 4 bases and J by 7 bases, leaving 15 bases between them. The CDR3 consists of 14 residues. The CDR3 coding sequence is TGTGCCAGCAGCGGGCCAGGGACGGAACAGCCCCAGCATTTT. Protein product: CASSGPGTEQPQHF.

This clonotype was picked up a small number of times. V and J are TRBV5-1 and TRBJ1-2; 8 nucleotides agree with TRBD1. V was pared by 4 bases and J by 6 bases, with 8 bases of the junction left unmatched. This CDR3 is built from 14 residues. Germline values: CDR1 SGHRS, CDR2 YFSETQ. The CDR3 protein is CASSLRQGKDGYTF. The CDR3, as DNA: TGCGCCAGCAGCCTGAGACAGGGGAAGGATGGCTACACCTTC.

This clonotype was counted at least ten times. The chain joins TRBV7-2 to TRBJ2-7; no reliable D call. CDR1 is SGHTA and CDR2 is FQGNSA in the germline V gene. The CDR3 contains 15 residues. Trimming took 2 bases from V and 2 from J, leaving 13 bases between them. This chain's CDR3 is CASSLRLGPAYEQYV. DNA of the CDR3: TGTGCCAGCAGCTTAAGGCTGGGTCCGGCCTACGAGCAGTACGTC.

The chain carries TRBV5-1 and TRBJ1-5; D not certain. CDR1 is SGHRS, CDR2 YFSETQ, per germline. V lost 0 bases, J lost 4 bases, and 8 bases lay in between. The CDR3 has 14 residues. As DNA, the CDR3 is TGCGCCAGCAGCTTGGGGGGATATAATCAGCCCCAGCATTTT. Translated, it gives CASSLGGYNQPQHF.

The CDR3, as DNA: TGTGCCAGCAGTGAAGCTGTCGGGTTCCTCGTC. It encodes CASSEAVGFLV. The rearrangement uses TRBV6-1 and TRBJ2-7; D is unresolved. CDR3 length: 11 amino acids. Germline assignment: CDR1 MNHNS and CDR2 SASEGT.

The gene calls are TRBV20-1 and TRBJ2-2, with D possibly being TRBD2 (6 bases). Trimming removed 5 bases at V and 3 bases at J, with 19 bases between. This CDR3 has 16 residues. Germline CDR1 is DFQATT and CDR2 is SNEGSKA (reference sequence). The CDR3 bases are TGCAGTGCTCCGGGAGCAGGGAGAGAGGACACCGGGGAGCTGTTTTTT. The encoded protein is CSAPGAGREDTGELFF.

This clonotype came up a few times. The chain combines TRBV4-3 with TRBJ2-2; D call uncertain. V gave up 1 base and J gave up 4 bases, with 16 bases separating them. The CDR3 contains 17 residues. CDR1 is LGHNA, CDR2 YSLEER, per germline. CDR3 protein: CASSQGLEVRGTGELFF. For the CDR3, the DNA is TGCGCCAGCAGCCAAGGGCTAGAGGTCCGAGGCACCGGGGAGCTGTTTTTT.

The chain is built from TRBV12-3 or TRBV12-4 and TRBJ2-1; D possibly corresponds to TRBD2 (6 bases). Trimming cost V 6 bases and J 6 bases, with 12 bases left between them. This CDR3 is built from 13 residues. CDR3 coding DNA: TGTGCCAGCAGCCGGGACTCCCGCAATGAGCAGTTCTTC. Translated, it gives CASSRDSRNEQFF.

This clonotype was counted a few times. This chain uses TRBV5-1 with TRBJ2-3; a possible D gene is TRBD1 (6 bases). V was cut by 2 bases and J by 2 bases, with 15 bases left in between. Germline V gene data show CDR1 as SGHRS and CDR2 as YFSETQ. The CDR3 loop spans 16 amino acids. For the CDR3, the DNA is TGCGCCAGCAGCTTCCGGGACAACATTTTCACAGATACGCAGTATTTT. It encodes CASSFRDNIFTDTQYF. Using reference TRBV5-1 and TRBJ2-3 for the parts outside the CDR3, the full variable domain is KAGVTQTPRYLIKTRGQQVTLSCSPISGHRSVSWYQQTPGQGLQFLFEYFSETQRNKGNFPGRFSGRQFSNSRSEMNVSTLELGDSALYLCASSFRDNIFTDTQYFGPGTRLTVL.

This chain links TRBV21-1 with TRBJ1-2; the table assigns TRBD1, which was not confirmed against the DNA. TRBV21-1 has pseudogene status. This CDR3 is 24 amino acids long. For the CDR3, the DNA is TGTGCCAGCAGCAAAGGGGGGAGCTCCCCCAGGGACCCCCATTTTGGTGGTGCTAACTATGGCTACACCTTC. Protein: CASSKGGSSPRDPHFGGANYGYTF.

The J gene is TRBJ2-7, the V gene TRBV4-3; D remains ambiguous. Trimming removed 0 bases from V and 3 bases from J, with 6 bases in between. This CDR3 region has 13 residues. Germline V lookup: CDR1 LGHNA, CDR2 YSLEER. Here the CDR3 reads CASSQDFGYEQYF. Here the CDR3 DNA reads TGCGCCAGCAGCCAAGATTTCGGCTACGAGCAGTACTTC.